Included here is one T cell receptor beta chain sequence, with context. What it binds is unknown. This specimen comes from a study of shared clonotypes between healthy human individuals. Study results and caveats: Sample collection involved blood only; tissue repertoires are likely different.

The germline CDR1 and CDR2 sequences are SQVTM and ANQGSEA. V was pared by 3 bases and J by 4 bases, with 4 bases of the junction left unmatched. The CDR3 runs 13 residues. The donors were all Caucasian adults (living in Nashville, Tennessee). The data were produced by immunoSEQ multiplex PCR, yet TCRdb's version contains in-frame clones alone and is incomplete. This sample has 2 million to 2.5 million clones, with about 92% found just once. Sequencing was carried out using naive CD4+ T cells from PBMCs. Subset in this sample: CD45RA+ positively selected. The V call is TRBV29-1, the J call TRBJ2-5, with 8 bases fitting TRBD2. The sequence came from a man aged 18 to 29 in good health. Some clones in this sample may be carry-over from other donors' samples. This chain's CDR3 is CSVDFAGGETQYF. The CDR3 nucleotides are TGCAGCGTTGACTTCGCGGGGGGAGAGACCCAGTACTTC.